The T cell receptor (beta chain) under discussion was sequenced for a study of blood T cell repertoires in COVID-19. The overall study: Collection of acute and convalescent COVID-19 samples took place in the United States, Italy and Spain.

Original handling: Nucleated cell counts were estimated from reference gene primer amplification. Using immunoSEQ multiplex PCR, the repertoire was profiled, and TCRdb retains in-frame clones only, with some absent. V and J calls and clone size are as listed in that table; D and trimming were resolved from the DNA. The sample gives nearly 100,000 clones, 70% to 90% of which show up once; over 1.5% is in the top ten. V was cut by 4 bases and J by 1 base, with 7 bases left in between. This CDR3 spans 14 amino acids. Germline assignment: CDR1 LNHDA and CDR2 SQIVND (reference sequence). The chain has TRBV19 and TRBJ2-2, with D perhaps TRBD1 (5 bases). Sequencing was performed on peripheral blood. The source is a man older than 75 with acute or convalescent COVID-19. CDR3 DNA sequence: TGTGCCAGTAGTACCACAGGGAACACCGGGGAGCTGTTTTTT. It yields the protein CASSTTGNTGELFF. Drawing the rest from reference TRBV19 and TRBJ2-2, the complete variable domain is DGGITQSPKYLFRKEGQNVTLSCEQNLNHDAMYWYRQDPGQGLRLIYYSQIVNDFQKGDIAEGYSVSREKKESFPLTVTSAQKNPTAFYLCASSTTGNTGELFFGEGSRLTVL.